The clone carrying this T cell receptor beta chain has just a few counts. Its antigen is unidentified. Using its own MiXCR run on the 5' RACE reads, TCRdb lists one record per CDR3 protein. The sample has 300,000 to 400,000 distinct CDR3 sequences, around an eighth seen once. The sample belongs to a study of T cells after yellow fever vaccination. Background on the study: Low-cell-number fractions underwent preparation using SMART-Seq v4 Ultra Low Input. Study results and limitations: Peak timing came faster in the weaker secondary response, day 5 versus 15.

CDR1 and CDR2 (germline): DFQATT, SNEGSKA (reference sequence). CDR3 length: 16 residues. V shed 3 bases and J 2 bases; nucleotides not matched to a gene: 8. J is TRBJ2-1 and V is TRBV20-1; 9 nucleotides match TRBD2. The TCR comes from a man between 18 and 29 years old who received the YFV17D yellow fever vaccine. The sample in question was CD4+ T cells sorted from PBMCs, obtained 15 days after the yellow fever booster vaccination. CDR3 loop: CSASRLAGRTYNEQFF. The CDR3 DNA is TGCAGTGCTAGCCGTCTAGCGGGGAGAACCTACAATGAGCAGTTCTTC.